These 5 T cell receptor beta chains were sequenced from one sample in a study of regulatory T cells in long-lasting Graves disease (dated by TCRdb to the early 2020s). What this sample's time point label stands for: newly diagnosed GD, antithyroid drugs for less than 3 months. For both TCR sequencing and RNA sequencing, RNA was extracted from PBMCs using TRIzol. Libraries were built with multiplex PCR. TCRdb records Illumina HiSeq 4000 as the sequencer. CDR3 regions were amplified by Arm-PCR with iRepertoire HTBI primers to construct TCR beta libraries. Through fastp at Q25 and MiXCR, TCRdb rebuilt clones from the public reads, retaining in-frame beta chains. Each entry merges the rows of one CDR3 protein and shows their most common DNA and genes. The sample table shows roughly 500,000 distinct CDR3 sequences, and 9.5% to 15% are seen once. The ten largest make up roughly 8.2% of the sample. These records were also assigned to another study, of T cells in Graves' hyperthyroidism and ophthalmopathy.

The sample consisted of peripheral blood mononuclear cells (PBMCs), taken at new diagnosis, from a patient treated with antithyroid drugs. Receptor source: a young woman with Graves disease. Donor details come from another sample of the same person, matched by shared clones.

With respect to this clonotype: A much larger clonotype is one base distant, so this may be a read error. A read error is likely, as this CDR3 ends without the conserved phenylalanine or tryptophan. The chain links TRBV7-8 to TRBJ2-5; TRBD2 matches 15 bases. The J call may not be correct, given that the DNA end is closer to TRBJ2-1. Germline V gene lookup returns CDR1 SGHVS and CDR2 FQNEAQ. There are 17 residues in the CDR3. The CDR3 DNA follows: TGTGCCAGCAGCCCGTCCCCGGGACTAGCGGGAGGATATGAGCAGTTCTCC. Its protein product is CASSPSPGLAGGYEQFS.

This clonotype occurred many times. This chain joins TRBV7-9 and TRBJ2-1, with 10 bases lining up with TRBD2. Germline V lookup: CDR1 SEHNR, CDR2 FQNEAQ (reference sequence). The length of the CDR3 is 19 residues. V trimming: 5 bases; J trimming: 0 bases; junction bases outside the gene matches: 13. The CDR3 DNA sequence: TGTGCCAGCAGCACCCGGACTAGCGGAGGGACTAGCTCCTACAATGAGCAGTTCTTC. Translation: CASSTRTSGGTSSYNEQFF.

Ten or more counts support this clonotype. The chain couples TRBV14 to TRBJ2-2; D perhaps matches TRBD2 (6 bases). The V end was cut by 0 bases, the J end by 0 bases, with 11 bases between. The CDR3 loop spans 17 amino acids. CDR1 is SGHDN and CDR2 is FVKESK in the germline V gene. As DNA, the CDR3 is TGTGCCAGCAGCCAAGATCGGCGGGGACCGAACACCGGGGAGCTGTTTTTT. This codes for CASSQDRRGPNTGELFF.

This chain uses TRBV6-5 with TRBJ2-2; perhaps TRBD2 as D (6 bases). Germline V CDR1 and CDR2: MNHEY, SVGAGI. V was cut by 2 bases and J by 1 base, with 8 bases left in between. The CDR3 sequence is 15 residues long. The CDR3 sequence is CASSYLGGNTGELFF. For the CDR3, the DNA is TGTGCCAGCAGTTACCTCGGGGGGAACACCGGGGAGCTGTTTTTT.

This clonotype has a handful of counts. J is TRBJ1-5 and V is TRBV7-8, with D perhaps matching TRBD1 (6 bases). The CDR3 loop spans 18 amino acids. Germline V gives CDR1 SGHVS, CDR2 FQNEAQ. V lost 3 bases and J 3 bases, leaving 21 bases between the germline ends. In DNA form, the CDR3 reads TGTGCCAGCAGCTTGACAATACCCCGGACAGTACCCAATCAGCCCCAGCATTTT. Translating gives CASSLTIPRTVPNQPQHF. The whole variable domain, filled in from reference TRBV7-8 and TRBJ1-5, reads GAGVSQSPRYKVAKRGQDVALRCDPISGHVSLFWYQQALGQGPEFLTYFQNEAQLDKSGLPSDRFFAERPEGSVSTLKIQRTQQEDSAVYLCASSLTIPRTVPNQPQHFGDGTRLSIL.